This entry describes one T cell receptor beta chain. Its antigen is still unknown. The data were taken from a study of OX40 agonist ivuxolimab in advanced cancers. The overall study: Antecedent anti-PD-1, anti-PD-L1 or anti-CTLA-4 therapy was permissible, with under 50% having received some. Findings and caveats of the study: On average, CD8+ T cells had more expanded clones than CD4+.

CDR1 LNHDA and CDR2 SQIVND come from the germline V gene (reference sequence). This CDR3 contains 16 residues. Germline trimming cut 6 bases from V and 0 bases from J; bases unmatched to any gene: 8. Repertoires were generated with immunoSEQ multiplex PCR, while TCRdb's copy carries only in-frame clones and drops some. The sample has more than 50,000 clones, 70% to 80% seen once; the top ten hold roughly 4%. The rearrangement joins TRBV19 to TRBJ2-1; 7 bases are shared with TRBD2. This material consisted of CD4+ or CD8+ T cells sorted from blood, taken in a trial of the OX40 agonist ivuxolimab. This clonotype was sampled from an adult with an advanced solid tumor such as melanoma, head and neck, liver or kidney cancer. The DNA for the CDR3 is TGTGCCAGTAGAGCAAGCGGGGTTAGCTCCTACAATGAGCAGTTCTTC. It specifies CASRASGVSSYNEQFF.